These 14 T cell receptor beta chains were all obtained from the same sample, sequenced in a study of control samples from healthy donors and cancer patients. The table came from immunoSEQ multiplex PCR; TCRdb's copy has only in-frame clones and leaves some out. Of hundreds of thousands of clones detected, about nine tenths appear once; the ten largest clones hold around 6.4%. Sequencing input: PBMCs. These receptor sequences come from a middle-aged man with head and neck cancer.

The chain employs TRBV4-3 and TRBJ1-3; D gene ambiguous. CDR1 is LGHNA and CDR2 is YSLEER in the germline V gene. The CDR3 totals 15 residues. V was shortened by 2 bases and J by 0 bases, with 8 bases between the two germline ends. The CDR3 reads CASSQTRISGNTIYF. CDR3 coding DNA: TGCGCCAGCAGCCAAACTAGGATCTCTGGAAACACCATATATTTT.

The chain joins TRBV27 to TRBJ1-2, with D possibly TRBD1 on 6 matching bases. Per germline, CDR1 MNHEY and CDR2 SMNVEV (reference sequence). This CDR3 comprises 12 residues. V lost 5 bases and J 7 bases, leaving 11 bases between the germline ends. The CDR3: CASSATGFGYTF. Written as DNA, the CDR3 is TGTGCCAGCAGTGCTACAGGGTTTGGCTACACCTTC.

The CDR3 nucleotides read TGCAGCGGAGGACACCCTCCTCCCGATACGCAGTATTTT. Its protein is CSGGHPPPDTQYF. The rearrangement links TRBV29-1 to TRBJ2-3, with a weak D call TRBD1 (5 bases). V was trimmed by 7 bases and J by 6 bases, leaving 17 bases between them. In germline, CDR1 is SQVTM, CDR2 ANQGSEA. The CDR3 runs to 13 residues.

This clone was counted only a few times. V gene TRBV28 combines with J gene TRBJ2-3; D is possibly TRBD1 (6 bases). Trimming removed 3 bases at V and 6 bases at J, with 22 bases between. The CDR3 covers 17 residues. Germline CDR1 MDHEN, CDR2 SYDVKM. DNA of the CDR3: TGTGCCAGCAGTTTGGTTTCGGGCTCCCCAAGGGGGGATACGCAGTATTTT. The encoded protein is CASSLVSGSPRGDTQYF.

By frequency in the sample, this clone is medium-sized. Here the CDR3 DNA reads TGTGCCAGCAGTTTAGAAATTCTAGCGGGGGAGGAGCAGTTCTTC. Amino acid sequence: CASSLEILAGEEQFF. The chain has TRBV28 and TRBJ2-1; 10 nucleotides align to TRBD2. V lost 2 bases to trimming and J lost 10 bases; unmatched junction nucleotides: 8. Looked up from germline, CDR1 is MDHEN and CDR2 is SYDVKM. This CDR3 comprises 15 residues. Based on the CDR3 plus reference TRBV28 and TRBJ2-1, the full variable domain is DVKVTQSSRYLVKRTGEKVFLECVQDMDHENMFWYRQDPGLGLRLIYFSYDVKMKEKGDIPEGYSVSREKKERFSLILESASTNQTSMYLCASSLEILAGEEQFFGPGTRLTVL.

This clone turned up a few times. V gene TRBV5-1 combines with J gene TRBJ2-2, with D possibly called TRBD1 or TRBD2 (5 bases each). This CDR3 comprises 13 residues. Germline V gene data show CDR1 as SGHRS and CDR2 as YFSETQ. The V gene lost 4 bases and the J gene lost 1 base, with 5 bases spanning the gap. CDR3 sequence: CASSGGNTGELFF. Written as DNA, the CDR3 is TGCGCCAGCAGCGGGGGGAACACCGGGGAGCTGTTTTTT.

The chain has TRBV29-1 and TRBJ1-2; D perhaps matches TRBD1 (6 bases). V was cut by 6 bases and J by 4 bases, with 15 bases left in between. Germline V lookup: CDR1 SQVTM, CDR2 ANQGSEA. This CDR3 is built from 13 residues. CDR3 sequence: CSVGTGFAYGYTF. The CDR3 DNA follows: TGCAGCGTAGGAACAGGGTTCGCCTATGGCTACACCTTC.

The chain couples TRBV6-5 to TRBJ2-6; 10 positions agree with TRBD1. Germline assignment: CDR1 MNHEY and CDR2 SVGAGI. This CDR3 has 14 residues. The junction had 5 bases not matched to a gene; V was cut back by 6 bases and J by 9 bases. CDR3 bases: TGTGCCAGCAGACGCCGGGACAGGGGCAACGTCCTGACTTTC. Protein sequence: CASRRRDRGNVLTF.

The genes are TRBV6-2 or TRBV6-3 and TRBJ2-7; D not certain. Germline-derived CDR1 and CDR2 are MNHEY and SVGEGT. This CDR3 region has 12 residues. Trimming stripped 2 bases from V and 6 bases from J, with 8 bases between. CDR3 DNA: TGTGCCAGCAGTTACCGCACCGTCGAGCAGTACTTC. Translating it yields CASSYRTVEQYF.

In this sample, this clone turned up once. J is TRBJ1-1 and V is TRBV5-1; D perhaps matches TRBD1 (6 bases). The CDR3 length is 14 residues. V was pared by 3 bases and J by 1 base, with 10 bases between. The germline V gene encodes CDR1 SGHRS and CDR2 YFSETQ. As DNA, the CDR3 is TGCGCCAGCAGCTGGGGGGCGGGGAACACTGAAGCTTTCTTT. Encoded protein: CASSWGAGNTEAFF.

DNA of the CDR3: TGTGCCAGCACTGACCAGGTTCGAGCTTTCTTT. It is translated as CASTDQVRAFF. The chain has TRBV28 and TRBJ1-1; D unclear. Germline V gives CDR1 MDHEN, CDR2 SYDVKM. The CDR3 loop spans 11 amino acids. The V gene lost 7 bases and the J gene lost 10 bases, with 13 bases spanning the gap.

The chain uses TRBV28 and TRBJ1-5; no clear D. Germline CDR1 is MDHEN and CDR2 is SYDVKM. This CDR3 contains 14 residues. Trimming left V 4 bases short and J 1 base short, with 8 bases between. The CDR3 loop reads CASSWRVSNQPQHF. CDR3 bases: TGTGCCAGCAGTTGGAGGGTAAGCAATCAGCCCCAGCATTTT.

Details on this clone: This sample includes further DNA sequences coding for the same CDR3. This sequence joins TRBV28 and TRBJ1-5; no reliable D call. Germline lookup yields CDR1 MDHEN and CDR2 SYDVKM. Trimming stripped 5 bases from V and 4 bases from J, with 9 bases between. The CDR3 spans 13 residues. The CDR3 nucleotides read TGTGCCAGCAGTCTACAATTAAATCAGCCCCAGCATTTT. This translates into CASSLQLNQPQHF.

The chain carries TRBV5-1 and TRBJ1-4; TRBD1 agrees at 10 bases. Germline V gene data show CDR1 as SGHRS and CDR2 as YFSETQ. There are 16 residues in the CDR3. V was pared by 0 bases and J by 4 bases, with 3 bases of the junction left unmatched. CDR3 DNA: TGCGCCAGCAGCTTGGGGACAGGGGGGAATAATGAAAAACTGTTTTTT. This codes for CASSLGTGGNNEKLFF.